These 7 T cell receptor beta chains were all obtained from the same sample, sequenced in a study of beta chain features in type 1 diabetes. Study-wide points: All four CD4+ subsets of Type 1 diabetes patients contained TCRB CDR3s that were moderately but significantly shorter.

Since all of the isolated RNA was reverse transcribed, expressed TCRB transcripts were what got sequenced. Profiling relied on immunoSEQ multiplex PCR, and the TCRdb table lists in-frame clones only, not all of them. The table records a few hundred thousand clones, 16% of them present only once. No cognate antigen is known for these TCRs. The sequenced sample consisted of naive CD4+ T cells from blood. The source is a young man with type 1 diabetes.

This clone was detected a few times. The chain is built from TRBV13 and TRBJ1-2; D not certain. Germline V lookup: CDR1 PRHDT, CDR2 FYEKMQ (reference sequence). The CDR3 length is 14 residues. V was pared by 5 bases and J by 0 bases, with 10 bases between. The CDR3 protein is CASSPWGTNYGYTF. CDR3 coding DNA: TGTGCCAGCAGCCCATGGGGAACTAACTATGGCTACACCTTC.

This clone showed up just a few times. The chain employs TRBV29-1 and TRBJ1-1; D is uncertain. This CDR3 is built from 13 residues. V lost 7 bases to trimming and J lost 0 bases, with 12 bases between them. Germline CDR1 and CDR2: SQVTM and ANQGSEA. For the CDR3, the DNA is TGCAGCGCAGAAGTTCAGATGAACACTGAAGCTTTCTTT. Translation: CSAEVQMNTEAFF. Full variable domain (missing parts from reference TRBV29-1 and TRBJ1-1): SAVISQKPSRDICQRGTSLTIQCQVDSQVTMMFWYRQQPGQSLTLIATANQGSEATYESGFVIDKFPISRPNLTFSTLTVSNMSPEDSSIYLCSAEVQMNTEAFFGQGTRLTVV.

Worth noting for this clone: Other DNA sequences of this sample code for an identical CDR3. The chain combines TRBV29-1 with TRBJ2-5; D not certain. Germline V gene lookup returns CDR1 SQVTM and CDR2 ANQGSEA. The V and J ends lost 6 bases and 4 bases respectively, with 12 bases between them. This CDR3 region has 12 residues. In DNA, the CDR3 is TGCAGCGTGCGCGGTTCTGCAGAGACCCAGTACTTC. It encodes CSVRGSAETQYF.

This clone was seen a handful of times. The CDR3 spells CASSQDRSFTDTQYF. The CDR3 nucleotides read TGCGCCAGCAGCCAAGACCGATCCTTCACAGATACGCAGTATTTT. The chain recombines TRBV4-1 with TRBJ2-3; D is ambiguous. Germline-derived CDR1 and CDR2 are MGHRA and YSYEKL. CDR3 size: 15 residues. V was trimmed by 0 bases and J by 2 bases, leaving 9 bases between them.

The chain carries TRBV29-1 and TRBJ2-7, with 7 bases fitting TRBD1. The V and J ends lost 6 bases and 6 bases, in that order; junction bases with no gene match: 14. The V gene's germline CDR1 is SQVTM and CDR2 ANQGSEA. There are 14 residues in the CDR3. Written as DNA, the CDR3 is TGCAGCGTGGGTCAGACAGGGTCGGGCGGCGAGCAGTACTTC. The encoded protein is CSVGQTGSGGEQYF.

The genes are TRBV4-3 and TRBJ2-3; D not certain. Germline V gives CDR1 LGHNA, CDR2 YSLEER. Between the trimmed V and J ends, which lost 0 bases and 1 base, there was a span of 8 bases. The CDR3 is 15 residues long. The CDR3 reads CASSQDGRRTDTQYF. The CDR3 nucleotides read TGCGCCAGCAGCCAAGACGGACGGCGCACAGATACGCAGTATTTT.

The table lists this clone with a few counts. This chain links TRBV15 with TRBJ1-3; D gene unclear. V dropped 6 bases and J dropped 0 bases, with 6 bases sitting between them. The length of the CDR3 is 13 residues. Germline-derived CDR1 and CDR2 are LNHNV and YYDKDF (reference sequence). The CDR3 nucleotides are TGTGCCACCAGTGGGAACTCTGGAAACACCATATATTTT. It is translated as CATSGNSGNTIYF.